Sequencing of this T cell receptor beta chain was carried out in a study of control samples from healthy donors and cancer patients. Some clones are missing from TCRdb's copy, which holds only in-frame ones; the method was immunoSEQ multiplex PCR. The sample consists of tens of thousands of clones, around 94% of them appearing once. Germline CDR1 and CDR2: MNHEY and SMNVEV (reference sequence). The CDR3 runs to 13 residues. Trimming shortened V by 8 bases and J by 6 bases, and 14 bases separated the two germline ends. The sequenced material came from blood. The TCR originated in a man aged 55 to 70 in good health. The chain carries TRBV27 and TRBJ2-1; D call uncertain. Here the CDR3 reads CASRQYSVNEQFF. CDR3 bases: TGTGCCAGCCGACAATATTCAGTCAATGAGCAGTTCTTC.